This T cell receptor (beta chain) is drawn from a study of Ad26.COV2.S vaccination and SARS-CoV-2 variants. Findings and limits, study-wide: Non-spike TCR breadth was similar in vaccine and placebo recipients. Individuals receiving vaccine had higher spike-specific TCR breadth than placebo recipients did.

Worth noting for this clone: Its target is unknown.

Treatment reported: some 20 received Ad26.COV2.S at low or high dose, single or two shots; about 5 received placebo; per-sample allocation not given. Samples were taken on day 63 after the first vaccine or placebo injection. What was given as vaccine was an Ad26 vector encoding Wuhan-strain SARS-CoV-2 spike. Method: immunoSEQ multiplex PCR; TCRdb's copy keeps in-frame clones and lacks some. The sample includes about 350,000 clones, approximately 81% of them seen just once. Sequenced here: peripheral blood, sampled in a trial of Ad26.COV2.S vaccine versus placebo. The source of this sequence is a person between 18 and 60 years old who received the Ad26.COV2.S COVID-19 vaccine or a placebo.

The CDR3 is CSTAVAGGITDTQYF. Here the CDR3 DNA reads TGCAGCACCGCGGTAGCGGGAGGGATCACAGATACGCAGTATTTT. The chain recombines TRBV29-1 with TRBJ2-3, with 11 bases that match TRBD2. CDR1 is SQVTM and CDR2 is ANQGSEA in the germline V gene. The CDR3 is 15 amino acids. V was pared by 8 bases and J by 2 bases, with 9 bases of the junction left unmatched.